Below are 27 T cell receptor beta chains sequenced from a single sample in a study of shared clonotypes between healthy human individuals. Sequencing used immunoSEQ multiplex PCR; TCRdb keeps in-frame clones, though not all of them. The table has over 750,000 clones, 96% seen once; the top ten hold around 0.21%. Naivety among CD8 cells was defined by CD45RO negativity and positive CCR7 selection, thereby excluding terminally differentiated effector memory CD45RA+ cells. Sequencing used naive CD8+ T cells sorted from blood. The receptor source for this set is a man aged 25 to 40 in good health.

The chain couples TRBV11-2 to TRBJ2-1; tentatively, D is TRBD2 (6 bases). The CDR3 length is 15 residues. The germline V and J ends were trimmed by 5 bases and 0 bases, with 11 bases remaining between them. Germline CDR1 SGHAT, CDR2 FQNNGV. The CDR3 DNA is TGTGCCAGCAGCCGGGACTTAAGCTCCTACAATGAGCAGTTCTTC. Its protein product is CASSRDLSSYNEQFF.

The rearrangement joins TRBV7-9 to TRBJ1-2; D may be TRBD1 (6 bases). V was cut by 5 bases and J by 4 bases, with 20 bases left in between. The germline gives CDR1 SEHNR, CDR2 FQNEAQ (reference sequence). The length of the CDR3 is 16 residues. The CDR3: CASSNGTQGLLYGYTF. In nucleotides, the CDR3 is TGTGCCAGCAGCAATGGGACACAGGGCCTACTCTATGGCTACACCTTC.

This clone was seen a single time. The rearrangement uses TRBV27 and TRBJ2-2, with 10 bases identical to TRBD2. The CDR3 has 17 residues. Germline CDR1 and CDR2: MNHEY and SMNVEV (reference sequence). V shed 5 bases, J shed 5 bases, and the junction held 11 bases outside the gene matches. As DNA, the CDR3 is TGTGCCAGCAGTATAAACCTAGCGGGAGTATTTACCGGGGAGCTGTTTTTT. It encodes CASSINLAGVFTGELFF.

V and J are TRBV6-1 and TRBJ2-1, with D possibly TRBD2 on 6 matching bases. The CDR3 sequence is 18 residues long. With 4 bases removed from V and 1 base from J, the gap between germline ends came to 20 bases. CDR1 MNHNS and CDR2 SASEGT come from the germline V gene. The CDR3, as DNA: TGTGCCAGCAGTGGAGGACTACCTCTGGTCGGGTCCTACAATGAGCAGTTCTTC. It codes for CASSGGLPLVGSYNEQFF.

The chain links TRBV7-6 to TRBJ2-2; TRBD2 might be the D (6 bases). Deletions cut 4 bases from V and 2 bases from J, with 11 bases between. From germline, CDR1 is SGHVS and CDR2 FNYEAQ. This CDR3 has 15 amino acids. The CDR3 nucleotides read TGTGCCAGCAGCTGGGGTAGCGGAAACACCGGGGAGCTGTTTTTT. It specifies CASSWGSGNTGELFF.

The V and J genes are TRBV27 and TRBJ2-7; perhaps TRBD2 as D (5 bases). Trimming shortened V by 0 bases and J by 1 base, and 10 bases separated the two germline ends. Germline CDR1 MNHEY, CDR2 SMNVEV (reference sequence). CDR3 size: 15 residues. CDR3: CASSLSYGGSYEQYF. The CDR3 bases are TGTGCCAGCAGTTTATCGTATGGCGGGTCCTACGAGCAGTACTTC.

The rearrangement uses TRBV6-5 and TRBJ2-2; maybe TRBD1 (5 bases). The germline V gene has CDR1 MNHEY and CDR2 SVGAGI. The ends were cut back, 5 bases at V and 5 bases at J, with 15 bases in the middle. This CDR3 contains 15 residues. CDR3 bases: TGTGCCAGCAGTCAAGGGGCAGGGCGTACCGGGGAGCTGTTTTTT. This gives the protein CASSQGAGRTGELFF.

The J gene is TRBJ1-2, the V gene TRBV28; 8 bases line up with TRBD1. After removal of 2 bases from V and 8 bases from J, the junction contained 7 bases not matched to a gene. The CDR3 is 14 amino acids. From germline, CDR1 is MDHEN and CDR2 SYDVKM. The CDR3 nucleotides read TGTGCCAGCAGTTTAGCTGGGACAGGTGGGGGCTACACCTTC. Translation gives CASSLAGTGGGYTF.

The J gene is TRBJ2-7, the V gene TRBV4-3; possibly TRBD1 for D (6 bases). V shed 7 bases and J shed 5 bases, with 21 bases lying between them. The CDR3 runs 15 residues. The germline V gene encodes CDR1 LGHNA and CDR2 YSLEER. The CDR3 here is CASTWNLQTGNEQYF. The CDR3 nucleotides read TGCGCCAGCACCTGGAATCTCCAAACAGGGAACGAGCAGTACTTC.

CDR3 sequence: CASSLEVTGNTEAFF. Here the CDR3 DNA reads TGCGCCAGCAGCTTGGAGGTGACGGGGAACACTGAAGCTTTCTTT. The chain joins TRBV5-1 to TRBJ1-1; D unresolved. Between the trimmed V and J ends, which lost 0 bases and 1 base, there was a span of 10 bases. Germline CDR1 SGHRS, CDR2 YFSETQ. This CDR3 has 15 residues.

This clone was counted a single time. The rearrangement uses TRBV6-5 and TRBJ2-1; TRBD2 aligns across 9 bases. Trimming took 7 bases from V and 7 from J; bases not matched to a gene: 5. The CDR3 has 13 amino acids. Germline V CDR1 and CDR2: MNHEY, SVGAGI. This chain's CDR3 is CASTSGVGNEQFF. The CDR3 DNA sequence: TGTGCCAGCACTAGCGGGGTAGGAAATGAGCAGTTCTTC.

The chain carries TRBV7-9 and TRBJ1-1; TRBD1 is a possible D gene (5 bases). The CDR3 consists of 14 residues. The V end was cut by 5 bases, the J end by 4 bases, with 14 bases between. CDR1 SEHNR and CDR2 FQNEAQ come from the germline V gene (reference sequence). CDR3 sequence reads: CASSGGSAGTEAFF. The CDR3 DNA reads TGTGCCAGCAGCGGGGGGTCTGCGGGCACTGAAGCTTTCTTT. The variable domain in full, completed from reference TRBV7-9 and TRBJ1-1, reads DTGVSQNPRHKITKRGQNVTFRCDPISEHNRLYWYRQTLGQGPEFLTYFQNEAQLEKSRLLSDRFSAERPKGSFSTLEIQRTEQGDSAMYLCASSGGSAGTEAFFGQGTRLTVV.

V and J are TRBV27 and TRBJ2-5; D is unclear. From germline, CDR1 is MNHEY and CDR2 SMNVEV (reference sequence). There are 14 residues in the CDR3. Trimming pared 2 bases from V and 4 bases from J, leaving 11 bases between. The CDR3 loop reads CASSLGRISETQYF. CDR3 in DNA: TGTGCCAGCAGTTTAGGTCGGATCTCAGAGACCCAGTACTTC.

The J gene is TRBJ2-7, the V gene TRBV10-1; the match to TRBD1 covers 9 bases. Per the germline V gene, CDR1 is WNHNN and CDR2 is SYGVQD (reference sequence). With 2 bases clipped from V and 2 bases from J, the junction kept 4 bases outside the gene matches. This CDR3 has 15 amino acids. The CDR3 loop reads CASSEGTGTPYEQYF. CDR3 nucleotides: TGCGCCAGCAGTGAGGGGACAGGGACCCCCTACGAGCAGTACTTC.

V and J are TRBV6-6 and TRBJ1-5, with no clear D. The CDR3 runs 13 residues. Germline CDR1 MNHNY, CDR2 SVGAGI (reference sequence). Trimming took 6 bases from V and 4 from J, leaving 10 bases between them. In DNA form, the CDR3 reads TGTGCCAGCAGCCTCGGGAGGAATCAGCCCCAGCATTTT. Protein: CASSLGRNQPQHF.

This chain uses TRBV7-9 with TRBJ2-7; D may be TRBD1 (5 bases). This CDR3 is 15 amino acids long. CDR1 is SEHNR, CDR2 FQNEAQ, per germline (reference sequence). The ends were cut back, 8 bases at V and 2 bases at J, with 19 bases in the middle. CDR3 nucleotide sequence: TGTGCCAGCGGCTCAGGGCTAGGCCTCCCCTACGAGCAGTACTTC. Translated, it gives CASGSGLGLPYEQYF.

J is TRBJ1-2 and V is TRBV7-9; TRBD1 matches 10 bases. The V gene's germline CDR1 is SEHNR and CDR2 FQNEAQ (reference sequence). This CDR3 is 14 amino acids long. J gave up 6 bases and V 3 bases, and 4 bases lay outside the gene matches. In DNA, the CDR3 is TGTGCCAGCAGCTTTACCGGGACAGGGGATGGCTACACCTTC. Its translation: CASSFTGTGDGYTF. Together with reference TRBV7-9 and TRBJ1-2, the CDR3 gives the full variable domain: DTGVSQNPRHKITKRGQNVTFRCDPISEHNRLYWYRQTLGQGPEFLTYFQNEAQLEKSRLLSDRFSAERPKGSFSTLEIQRTEQGDSAMYLCASSFTGTGDGYTFGSGTRLTVV.

This rearrangement joins TRBV6-5 to TRBJ2-7; D is possibly TRBD1 (5 bases). This CDR3 region has 14 residues. The germline V gene has CDR1 MNHEY and CDR2 SVGAGI. Trimming removed 6 bases from V and 6 bases from J, with 18 bases in between. The chain's CDR3 is CASSPMGRTLEQYF. The CDR3 DNA follows: TGTGCCAGCAGCCCTATGGGGCGAACCCTCGAGCAGTACTTC.

The V gene is TRBV10-3, the J gene TRBJ2-7; D not resolved. The CDR3 totals 12 residues. The V and J ends lost 3 bases and 4 bases respectively, with 7 bases between them. CDR1 is ENHRY and CDR2 is SYGVKD in the germline V gene. CDR3 protein: CAISDPQYEQYF. The CDR3 coding sequence is TGTGCCATCAGTGACCCCCAGTACGAGCAGTACTTC.

This sequence joins TRBV5-1 and TRBJ1-2; TRBD1 is a possible D gene (6 bases). The length of the CDR3 is 13 residues. Between the trimmed V and J ends, which lost 4 bases and 8 bases, there was a span of 15 bases. Germline values: CDR1 SGHRS, CDR2 YFSETQ. This CDR3 reads CASSAKQGYGYTF. CDR3 DNA: TGCGCCAGCAGCGCTAAACAGGGTTACGGCTACACCTTC.

The chain joins TRBV27 to TRBJ1-2; 8 bases align to TRBD1. CDR1 and CDR2 from the germline V gene are MNHEY and SMNVEV (reference sequence). The CDR3 extends over 16 amino acids. V dropped 2 bases and J dropped 2; count of bases not matched to a gene: 7. The CDR3 DNA reads as TGTGCCAGCAGTTTAGCTAGGACAGGGAGAAACTATGGCTACACCTTC. Amino acids: CASSLARTGRNYGYTF.

The chain couples TRBV7-9 to TRBJ2-7; D remains unclear. The CDR3 extends over 13 amino acids. The germline CDR1 and CDR2 sequences are SEHNR and FQNEAQ (reference sequence). V lost 4 bases, J lost 0 bases, and 7 bases lay in between. The DNA of the CDR3 is TGTGCCAGCAGCTCTTTCCCCTCCTACGAGCAGTACTTC. Translated: CASSSFPSYEQYF. Using reference TRBV7-9 and TRBJ2-7 for the parts outside the CDR3, the full variable domain is DTGVSQNPRHKITKRGQNVTFRCDPISEHNRLYWYRQTLGQGPEFLTYFQNEAQLEKSRLLSDRFSAERPKGSFSTLEIQRTEQGDSAMYLCASSSFPSYEQYFGPGTRLTVT.

The genes are TRBV28 and TRBJ1-2; D call uncertain. V gave up 5 bases and J gave up 0 bases, with 4 bases separating them. Germline CDR1 reads MDHEN; CDR2 reads SYDVKM. The CDR3 spans 12 residues. This chain's CDR3 is CASSKTNYGYTF. CDR3 DNA: TGTGCCAGCAGTAAAACTAACTATGGCTACACCTTC.

This rearrangement joins TRBV25-1 to TRBJ2-7; a weak D match, TRBD2 (6 bases). Germline CDR1 MGHDK, CDR2 SYGVNS. V was shortened by 7 bases and J by 5 bases, with 12 bases between the two germline ends. This CDR3 has 12 amino acids. CDR3 sequence (DNA): TGTGCCAGCACCTCGGGGGTCCACGAGCAGTACTTC. The encoded protein is CASTSGVHEQYF.

The J gene is TRBJ1-1, the V gene TRBV16; D unresolved. CDR1 is KGHSY, CDR2 FQNENV, per germline. The CDR3 totals 12 residues. V lost 1 base, J lost 8 bases, and 8 bases lay in between. CDR3 protein: CASSQFTAEAFF. Written as DNA, the CDR3 is TGTGCCAGCAGCCAATTCACAGCAGAAGCTTTCTTT.

As regards this clone: Other DNA sequences from this sample encode an identical CDR3 as well. The V and J genes are TRBV11-2 and TRBJ2-7, with 11 positions matching TRBD1. Germline lookup yields CDR1 SGHAT and CDR2 FQNNGV. CDR3 length: 14 residues. The J segment lost 3 bases and the V segment lost 5 bases, leaving 3 bases of the junction unmatched. The CDR3 reads CASSLGTGGYEQYF. The CDR3 coding sequence is TGTGCCAGCAGCCTCGGGACAGGGGGCTACGAGCAGTACTTC.

The chain joins TRBV19 to TRBJ1-5; D gene unclear. With 3 bases removed from V and 10 bases from J, the gap between germline ends came to 7 bases. Germline loops: CDR1 LNHDA, CDR2 SQIVND (reference sequence). The CDR3 extends over 11 amino acids. CDR3 sequence reads: CASSMVGPQHF. The CDR3 DNA reads as TGTGCCAGTAGTATGGTAGGTCCCCAGCATTTT.